These 23 T cell receptor beta chains share one sample of origin, sequenced in a study of blood T cell dynamics during melanoma immunotherapy. Time point: week 3, after first cycle of checkpoint inhibitor. Some clones are missing from TCRdb's copy, which holds only in-frame ones; the method was immunoSEQ multiplex PCR. Counted here are 500 to 800 clones, 68% occurring once; the ten biggest clones make up about 32%. The source material was central memory CD8+ T cells from blood, sampled from a patient treated with checkpoint blockade. The origin of the receptors is a human donor with melanoma.

The chain uses TRBV5-4 and TRBJ1-2, with TRBD1 matching over 7 bases. The length of the CDR3 is 16 residues. V lost 4 bases and J lost 5; bases outside the gene matches: 14. Germline V CDR1 and CDR2: SGHNT, YYREEE (reference sequence). CDR3 DNA: TGTGCCAGCAGCAATCCCGGCCTCCAGGGGGGGTATGGCTACACCTTC. Its translation: CASSNPGLQGGYGYTF.

The chain combines TRBV5-1 with TRBJ1-6; D uncertain. CDR1 and CDR2 (germline): SGHRS, YFSETQ. Trimming stripped 4 bases from V and 3 bases from J, with 5 bases between. The CDR3 runs to 13 residues. The CDR3 DNA sequence: TGCGCCAGCAGCCTAATCTATAATTCACCCCTCCACTTT. It encodes CASSLIYNSPLHF.

This chain joins TRBV27 and TRBJ2-3; D gene ambiguous. V was trimmed by 2 bases and J by 5 bases, leaving 11 bases between them. From germline, CDR1 is MNHEY and CDR2 SMNVEV (reference sequence). The CDR3 is 14 residues long. The CDR3 protein is CASSLQQLRDTQYF. The CDR3 nucleotides are TGTGCCAGCAGTTTACAGCAGTTAAGAGATACGCAGTATTTT.

The CDR3 sequence is CASSAGTSGVSDTQYF. In DNA form, the CDR3 reads TGTGCCAGCAGCGCCGGGACTAGCGGGGTATCAGATACGCAGTATTTT. The V and J genes are TRBV9 and TRBJ2-3; 13 bases match TRBD2. Germline V gene sequence: CDR1 SGDLS, CDR2 YYNGEE. Trimming cost V 3 bases and J 4 bases; bases outside gene matches: 5. This CDR3 has 16 residues.

This clone was seen a handful of times. The chain employs TRBV27 and TRBJ1-3; D may be TRBD1 (5 bases). The CDR3 contains 13 residues. Germline lookup yields CDR1 MNHEY and CDR2 SMNVEV (reference sequence). The ends were cut back, 1 base at V and 16 bases at J, with 17 bases in the middle. This CDR3 reads CASSLFPGGHLYF. The CDR3 DNA follows: TGTGCCAGCAGTTTATTCCCAGGTGGACACCTTTATTTT.

The chain recombines TRBV9 with TRBJ2-3; D not resolved. Germline CDR1 and CDR2: SGDLS and YYNGEE. V was clipped by 0 bases and J by 0 bases, with 5 bases between them. This CDR3 has 14 residues. CDR3 amino acids: CASSVDGSTDTQYF. As DNA, the CDR3 is TGTGCCAGCAGCGTAGATGGTAGCACAGATACGCAGTATTTT.

This clone rates as large. CDR3 DNA: TGTGCCAGCAGCTTAGTCGGGGGCGGGGAGCTGTTTTTT. Its translation is CASSLVGGGELFF. The rearrangement links TRBV7-9 to TRBJ2-2, with D perhaps matching TRBD2 (6 bases). V lost 1 base and J lost 7, with 7 bases in between. The CDR3 consists of 13 residues. Germline V CDR1 and CDR2: SEHNR, FQNEAQ (reference sequence). The full variable domain, its missing parts supplied by reference TRBV7-9 and TRBJ2-2, is DTGVSQNPRHKITKRGQNVTFRCDPISEHNRLYWYRQTLGQGPEFLTYFQNEAQLEKSRLLSDRFSAERPKGSFSTLEIQRTEQGDSAMYLCASSLVGGGELFFGEGSRLTVL.

This rearrangement joins TRBV15 to TRBJ2-1, with 10 bases aligning to TRBD2. With V trimmed by 2 bases and J by 10 bases, 5 bases remained unmatched. Germline CDR1 LNHNV, CDR2 YYDKDF (reference sequence). This CDR3 is built from 14 residues. For the CDR3, the DNA is TGTGCCACCAGCAGACCTAGCGGGAGCCAGGAGCAGTTCTTC. This encodes CATSRPSGSQEQFF.

The chain couples TRBV30 to TRBJ2-7; D unresolved. Trimming took off 3 bases at V and 0 bases at J, with 15 bases between the two ends. CDR1 and CDR2 (germline): GTSNPN, SVGIG (reference sequence). The CDR3 covers 15 residues. CDR3 amino acids: CAWRGHTAISYEQYF. The DNA of the CDR3 is TGTGCCTGGAGAGGTCATACTGCCATCTCCTACGAGCAGTACTTC.

This clone has a handful of counts. The rearrangement links TRBV11-2 to TRBJ2-1, with 7 bases that match TRBD2. V lost 5 bases, J lost 9 bases, and 1 base stayed unmatched. This CDR3 comprises 11 residues. Germline V gene data show CDR1 as SGHAT and CDR2 as FQNNGV. The CDR3 DNA is TGTGCCAGCAGCCCGGGGGGTGAGCAGTTCTTC. As protein: CASSPGGEQFF.

This chain uses TRBV27 with TRBJ2-5, with D possibly being TRBD2 (6 bases). The V and J ends lost 1 base and 11 bases respectively, with 14 bases between them. The CDR3 contains 13 residues. Germline CDR1 reads MNHEY; CDR2 reads SMNVEV (reference sequence). CDR3 sequence reads: CASSLFPGGEQYF. CDR3 coding DNA: TGTGCCAGCAGTTTATTCCCAGGCGGGGAGCAGTACTTC.

The rearrangement joins TRBV5-1 to TRBJ2-7; the match to TRBD2 covers 12 bases. V lost 0 bases, J lost 6 bases, and 7 bases stayed unmatched. The CDR3 runs 16 residues. Germline CDR1 SGHRS, CDR2 YFSETQ. The DNA for the CDR3 is TGCGCCAGCAGCTTGGTTCTAGCGGGAGGGACATCCGAGCAGTACTTC. The encoded protein is CASSLVLAGGTSEQYF.

The chain recombines TRBV9 with TRBJ2-5; maybe TRBD1 (5 bases). The germline gives CDR1 SGDLS, CDR2 YYNGEE. Deletions cut 0 bases from V and 0 bases from J, with 9 bases between. The CDR3 contains 15 residues. The CDR3: CASSVGTGDQETQYF. For the CDR3, the DNA is TGTGCCAGCAGCGTAGGAACAGGCGACCAAGAGACCCAGTACTTC.

The chain joins TRBV28 to TRBJ2-5; 7 bases map to TRBD1. The CDR3 has 18 amino acids. The V gene end was trimmed by 3 bases and the J gene end by 0 bases; junction bases not matched to a gene: 13. Germline V gives CDR1 MDHEN, CDR2 SYDVKM. CDR3 coding DNA: TGTGCCAGCAGTTTGGGCAGGGGGAGCGATCAGTACCAAGAGACCCAGTACTTC. This encodes CASSLGRGSDQYQETQYF.

The chain recombines TRBV5-5 with TRBJ2-7; tentative D call: TRBD2 (5 bases). With 4 bases removed from V and 0 bases from J, the gap between germline ends came to 5 bases. Germline V CDR1 and CDR2: SGHKS, YYEKEE (reference sequence). CDR3 length equals 12 residues. CDR3 DNA sequence: TGTGCCAGCAGCGGGAGCTCCTACGAGCAGTACTTC. Translation: CASSGSSYEQYF. Using reference TRBV5-5 and TRBJ2-7 for the parts outside the CDR3, the full variable domain is DAGVTQSPTHLIKTRGQQVTLRCSPISGHKSVSWYQQVLGQGPQFIFQYYEKEERGRGNFPDRFSARQFPNYSSELNVNALLLGDSALYLCASSGSSYEQYFGPGTRLTVT.

The CDR3 sequence is CASSPQPKNEQFF. The DNA of the CDR3 is TGTGCCAGCTCACCACAACCGAAGAATGAGCAGTTCTTC. This rearrangement joins TRBV18 to TRBJ2-1; D ambiguous. The germline CDR1 and CDR2 sequences are KGHSH and LQKENI. The CDR3 runs 13 residues. V was clipped by 1 base and J by 7 bases, with 8 bases between them.

This clone was seen a handful of times. The chain joins TRBV18 to TRBJ2-5, with TRBD1 matching over 10 bases. This CDR3 has 15 residues. V lost 5 bases and J lost 4; bases outside the gene matches: 7. Germline values: CDR1 KGHSH, CDR2 LQKENI. The CDR3 bases are TGTGCCAGCTCAACCGGGACAGGGGTTGGAGAGACCCAGTACTTC. It codes for CASSTGTGVGETQYF. The entire variable domain, with the rest obtained from reference TRBV18 and TRBJ2-5, is as follows: NAGVMQNPRHLVRRRGQEARLRCSPMKGHSHVYWYRQLPEEGLKFMVYLQKENIIDESGMPKERFSAEFPKEGPSILRIQQVVRGDSAAYFCASSTGTGVGETQYFGPGTRLLVL.

The chain is built from TRBV14 and TRBJ2-2, with TRBD2 identical over 8 bases. The length of the CDR3 is 17 residues. Trimming cost V 3 bases and J 8 bases; bases outside gene matches: 14. Germline CDR1 and CDR2: SGHDN and FVKESK. The CDR3, as DNA: TGTGCCAGCAGCCAGAGGGAAGCGGGAGCAGTCATAGGGGAGCTGTTTTTT. Amino acid sequence: CASSQREAGAVIGELFF.

The chain carries TRBV23-1 and TRBJ2-7; 7 bases match TRBD2. TRBV23-1 is flagged as an ORF with uncertain function. The CDR3 sequence is 14 residues long. J lost 4 bases, V lost 11 bases, and 14 bases had no gene match. CDR3 sequence (DNA): TGCGCCCCGGCATGGACTAGGTACACATACGAGCAGTACTTC. It specifies CAPAWTRYTYEQYF.

The chain couples TRBV27 to TRBJ1-5; 8 nucleotides line up with TRBD1. Germline CDR1 and CDR2: MNHEY and SMNVEV (reference sequence). The CDR3 is made up of 15 amino acids. The V and J ends lost 2 bases and 7 bases, in that order; junction bases with no gene match: 7. The CDR3 spells CASSLDPQGAQPQHF. DNA for the CDR3: TGTGCCAGCAGTTTAGATCCCCAGGGGGCCCAGCCCCAGCATTTT.

The chain joins TRBV7-9 to TRBJ2-1; the D gene is possibly TRBD2 (6 bases). V was pared by 1 base and J by 10 bases, with 14 bases between. This CDR3 is built from 14 residues. Germline V gene data show CDR1 as SEHNR and CDR2 as FQNEAQ (reference sequence). The CDR3: CASSLVGGSREQFF. The CDR3, as DNA: TGTGCCAGCAGCTTAGTTGGGGGGTCGAGGGAGCAGTTCTTC.

A note on this clone: At one boundary the junction diverges from the germline segment, which might be a read error. The CDR3 coding sequence is TGTGCCAGCAGCTTGTTACAGGGTTGGAACGAGCAGTACTTC. Encoded protein: CASSLLQGWNEQYF. The chain combines TRBV5-1 with TRBJ2-7; D is possibly TRBD1 (6 bases). The CDR3 is 14 amino acids. CDR1 is SGHRS and CDR2 is YFSETQ in the germline V gene.

V is TRBV5-8 and J is TRBJ2-5, with D perhaps assigned TRBD1 or TRBD2 (5 bases each). The end of the DNA aligns better with TRBJ2-7, so the J call may be wrong. Looked up from germline, CDR1 is SGHTS and CDR2 is YDEGEE. The CDR3 contains 16 residues. For the CDR3, the DNA is TGTGCCAGCATGCCGGGGTCTCCCCAGGGCCCCTACGAGCAGTACTTC. Amino acid sequence: CASMPGSPQGPYEQYF.